The rows below give T cell receptor beta chains drawn from one sample of a study of post-analysis software for immune sequencing data. MiXCR, run by TCRdb on the PCR reads, gives a single entry per CDR3 protein. The data hold over 150,000 distinct CDR3 sequences, with around 34% observed a single time. The specimen was blood, collected after autologous hematopoietic stem cell transplantation. These receptors originate from a girl aged 10-17 years with multiple sclerosis. CDR3s include the opening cysteine and the closing phenylalanine or tryptophan. The D gene is left open where the match is weak. Clone size is stated in some rows and not others, as once, few, many or a class when expanded.

J gene | D gene | clone size | V gene | CDR3 DNA | CDR3 protein
TRBJ1-2 | . | . | TRBV29-1 | TGCAGCGTCGGGAATAGCCACCATAACTATGGCTACACCTTC | CSVGNSHHNYGYTF
TRBJ1-5 | . | . | TRBV5-6 | TGTGCCAGCAGCTTGAGTCAGGGTCGCAATCAGCCCCAGCATTTT | CASSLSQGRNQPQHF
TRBJ2-7 | . | . | TRBV6-2/TRBV6-3 | TGTGCCAGCAGTTACGTGGTTTACGAGCAGTACTTC | CASSYVVYEQYF
TRBJ2-3 | TRBD2 | many | TRBV7-3 | TGTGCCAGCAGCTTACGGGTAGCGGGAGTAGGAGATACGCAGTATTTT | CASSLRVAGVGDTQYF
TRBJ2-7 | TRBD2 | few | TRBV7-9 | TGTGCCAGCAGCTTCCACCGGACTAGCGGGAGTACGTACGAGCAGTACTTC | CASSFHRTSGSTYEQYF
TRBJ2-7 | TRBD2 | . | TRBV10-2 | TGCGCCAGCAGTGATCGTCCTAGCGGGACCTCCTACGAGCAGTACTTC | CASSDRPSGTSYEQYF
TRBJ1-2 | . | . | TRBV20-1 | TGCAGTGCTAGAGACCCCCCCTATGGCTACACCTTC | CSARDPPYGYTF
TRBJ1-4 | . | . | TRBV29-1 | TGCAGCGTTTTATTGGCAACTAATGAAAAACTGTTTTTT | CSVLLATNEKLFF
TRBJ2-1 | TRBD2 | few | TRBV7-6 | TGTGCCAGCAGCTCCCCACCGGGACTAAGGACCGATGAGCAGTTCTTC | CASSSPPGLRTDEQFF
TRBJ2-7 | TRBD1 | few | TRBV5-1 | TGCGCCAGCAGCTTGGCCCGACAGGGGAATTGGAGCGAGCAGTACTTC | CASSLARQGNWSEQYF
TRBJ1-2 | . | . | TRBV7-9 | TGTGCCAGCAGCCCACGGGGGGCACAAACTGGGGCTAACTATGGCTACACCTTC | CASSPRGAQTGANYGYTF
TRBJ2-7 | . | . | TRBV5-1 | TGCGCCAGCAGCTTGTCGACTAGAAGCAACTACGAGCAGTACTTC | CASSLSTRSNYEQYF
TRBJ2-7 | . | . | TRBV28 | TGTGCCAGCAGGACCGCGGGCGACACGAGGGTTTACGAGCAGTACTTC | CASRTAGDTRVYEQYF
TRBJ2-3 | . | . | TRBV3-1 | TGTGCCAGCAGCCAAGGTTGGGCTAGCGCCACAGATACGCAGTATTTT | CASSQGWASATDTQYF
TRBJ2-1 | TRBD2 | few | TRBV6-5 | TGTGCCAGCAGTTCCCGTTGGAGCGGGGTTGCCTACAATGAGCAGTTCTTC | CASSSRWSGVAYNEQFF
TRBJ2-7 | . | . | TRBV5-1 | TGCGCCAGCAGCGAAAAATTCAGGGGCCTTTTCTACGAGCAGTACTTC | CASSEKFRGLFYEQYF
TRBJ1-2 | . | . | TRBV30 | TGTGCCTGCAACCGCGAGGGATCCGCTATGTTTGGCTACACCTTC | CACNREGSAMFGYTF
TRBJ2-1 | TRBD1 | . | TRBV20-1 | TGCAGTGCTAACCAGGGGGCGTCGTACAATGAGCAGTTCTTC | CSANQGASYNEQFF
TRBJ2-5 | TRBD2 | . | TRBV7-2 | TGTGCCAGCAGCTTAGCGCGGACTAGGGTAAAGACCCAGTACTTC | CASSLARTRVKTQYF
TRBJ1-4 | . | many | TRBV29-1 | TGCAGCGTTCAACCCACGAGGGAAAAACTGTTTTTT | CSVQPTREKLFF
TRBJ2-5 | TRBD1 | . | TRBV4-1 | TGCGCCAGCAGCCAACGGGACAGGGAAGAGACCCAGTACTTC | CASSQRDREETQYF
TRBJ2-1 | . | . | TRBV10-2 | TGCGCCAGCAGGGATATGTGGGAGCAGTTCTTC | CASRDMWEQFF
TRBJ2-6 | TRBD1 | . | TRBV20-1 | TGCAGTGCTAGAGGGACGACAGGGACCGCATTCTCTGGGGCCAACGTCCTGACTTTC | CSARGTTGTAFSGANVLTF
TRBJ2-3 | TRBD1 | . | TRBV12-3/TRBV12-4 | TGTGCCAGCAGTTCCGACAGGGTGGCGCAGTATTTT | CASSSDRVAQYF
TRBJ1-2 | . | . | TRBV7-2 | TGTGCCAGCAGCTTAAGGGCCAGGGGAAGTGGCTACACCTTC | CASSLRARGSGYTF
TRBJ2-1 | . | . | TRBV12-3/TRBV12-4 | TGTACCAGCAGCCCACTGGCCTCGGGACTTAACAATGAGCAGTTCTTC | CTSSPLASGLNNEQFF
TRBJ2-3 | . | few | TRBV4-1 | TGCGCCAGCAGCCAAGTTTATCGGGACTCCCCCACAGATACGCAGTATTTT | CASSQVYRDSPTDTQYF
TRBJ2-7 | TRBD2 | few | TRBV20-1 | TGCAGTGCTAGAGATCTGGGGCTAGCGGAAACCTCCTACGAGCAGTACTTC | CSARDLGLAETSYEQYF
TRBJ2-1 | . | . | TRBV10-2 | TGCGCCAGCAGTGAGTCGATCTGGAGCTCCTACAATGAGCAGTTCTTC | CASSESIWSSYNEQFF
TRBJ2-5 | . | . | TRBV3-1 | TGTGCCAGCAGCCAAGTTTCATCAGAGACCCAGTACTTC | CASSQVSSETQYF
TRBJ2-1 | . | . | TRBV7-8 | TGTGCCAGCAGCCCCCGGGAAACTGGGAATGAGCAGTTCTTC | CASSPRETGNEQFF
TRBJ2-3 | . | few | TRBV20-1 | TGCAGTGCCCCACCTACAGATACGCAGTATTTT | CSAPPTDTQYF
TRBJ1-1 | . | . | TRBV11-2 | TGTGCCAGCAGTTCGGAGACGAGCACTGAAGCTTTCTTT | CASSSETSTEAFF
TRBJ2-3 | TRBD2 | few | TRBV4-2 | TGTGCCAGCAGCCAAGATAAAGCTAGCGGGAGTTTGGGATGGGATACGCAGTATTTT | CASSQDKASGSLGWDTQYF
TRBJ2-5 | . | . | TRBV7-2 | TGTGCCAGCAGCCTAAATGGGGTGGAGACCCAGTACTTC | CASSLNGVETQYF
TRBJ1-1 | . | . | TRBV20-1 | TGCACTTCACCGGAGTATTCGAGTGAAACTGAAGCTTTCTTT | CTSPEYSSETEAFF
TRBJ2-3 | TRBD1 | few | TRBV12-5 | TGTGCTAGTGGTTTGAGACAGGGCGTCCCAGATACGCAGTATTTT | CASGLRQGVPDTQYF
TRBJ2-3 | . | . | TRBV9 | TGTGCCAGCAACGGCGGAGGGAGGACAGATACGCAGTATTTT | CASNGGGRTDTQYF
TRBJ1-5 | . | . | TRBV4-1 | TGCGCCAGCTCCCAGTGGGAGGGGAAGCCTGTCAATCAGCCCCAGCATTTT | CASSQWEGKPVNQPQHF
TRBJ2-3 | . | . | TRBV6-6 | TGTGCCAGCAGTTATATGACAGATACGCAGTATTTT | CASSYMTDTQYF
TRBJ1-1 | . | few | TRBV29-1 | TGCAGCGCTGTGCGGGGGGCGGGTAACACTGAAGCTTTCTTT | CSAVRGAGNTEAFF
TRBJ2-3 | . | . | TRBV7-9 | TGTGCCAGCACCCGAGCGGACGTTCGAGATACGCAGTATTTT | CASTRADVRDTQYF
TRBJ1-2 | . | . | TRBV12-3/TRBV12-4 | TGTGCCAGCAGTTTAGCGAGCCAGCTAACTAAAAGAGATGGCTACACCTTC | CASSLASQLTKRDGYTF
TRBJ1-1 | TRBD1 | few | TRBV7-8 | TGTGCCAGCAGCGTAACAGGGGAGTTTACTGAAGCTTTCTTT | CASSVTGEFTEAFF
TRBJ2-1 | TRBD2 | few | TRBV7-9 | TGTGCCAGCAGCCCGTCGGGAGGGACCAATGAGCAGTTCTTC | CASSPSGGTNEQFF
TRBJ2-7 | . | . | TRBV28 | TGTGCCAGCGCCCCTACCCCTCAGGGATACGAGCAGTACTTC | CASAPTPQGYEQYF
TRBJ2-7 | . | many | TRBV4-1 | TGCGCCAGCAGCATCGTCGGGAAGCAGTACTTC | CASSIVGKQYF
TRBJ1-2 | . | . | TRBV28 | TGTGCCAGCAGTCCCTCCGGGACTAACTATGGCTACACCTTC | CASSPSGTNYGYTF
TRBJ2-4 | TRBD1 | . | TRBV12-3/TRBV12-4 | TGTGCCAGCAGTCCCCGTTTATTACGGGACAGGGAGTCCAAAAACATTCAGTACTTC | CASSPRLLRDRESKNIQYF
TRBJ2-5 | TRBD2 | . | TRBV12-3/TRBV12-4 | TGTGCCAGCAGCGGGACTAGCGGGATAGAGACCCAGTACTTC | CASSGTSGIETQYF
TRBJ2-5 | . | . | TRBV6-5 | TGTGCCAGCAGTTACCCGACGGGGATCGGGGAGACCCAGTACTTC | CASSYPTGIGETQYF
TRBJ2-7 | TRBD2 | few | TRBV3-1 | TGTGCCAGCAGCCAGACTAGCGGGGCCACCTACGAGCAGTACTTC | CASSQTSGATYEQYF
TRBJ1-2 | TRBD1 | . | TRBV6-1 | TGTGCCAGCAGGCCCCCCGGGACAGGGGCCGGCTATGGCTACACCTTC | CASRPPGTGAGYGYTF
TRBJ1-5 | . | few | TRBV3-1 | TGTGCCAGCAGCAAAAGCATAAAACAGCAGCCCCAGCATTTT | CASSKSIKQQPQHF
TRBJ2-7 | TRBD1 | few | TRBV10-3 | TGTGCCATCAGTGAACCGACAGGGGCCGAGCAGTACTTC | CAISEPTGAEQYF
TRBJ2-5 | TRBD1 | few | TRBV15 | TGTGCCACCAGCAGAGATAGAGGGGGCTGGGAGACCCAGTACTTC | CATSRDRGGWETQYF
TRBJ2-5 | TRBD1 | many | TRBV29-1 | TGCAGCGTTGAAGATCCGGGACAGGGGGTTAGGTACCAAGAGACCCAGTACTTC | CSVEDPGQGVRYQETQYF
TRBJ2-5 | . | few | TRBV20-1 | TGCAGTGGGCGCGGGGAGTTTTCAGAGACCCAGTACTTC | CSGRGEFSETQYF
TRBJ2-5 | TRBD2 | . | TRBV29-1 | TGCAGCGTGTACCATTCCGGGACTAGCGGGATTAATGAGCAGTACTTC | CSVYHSGTSGINEQYF